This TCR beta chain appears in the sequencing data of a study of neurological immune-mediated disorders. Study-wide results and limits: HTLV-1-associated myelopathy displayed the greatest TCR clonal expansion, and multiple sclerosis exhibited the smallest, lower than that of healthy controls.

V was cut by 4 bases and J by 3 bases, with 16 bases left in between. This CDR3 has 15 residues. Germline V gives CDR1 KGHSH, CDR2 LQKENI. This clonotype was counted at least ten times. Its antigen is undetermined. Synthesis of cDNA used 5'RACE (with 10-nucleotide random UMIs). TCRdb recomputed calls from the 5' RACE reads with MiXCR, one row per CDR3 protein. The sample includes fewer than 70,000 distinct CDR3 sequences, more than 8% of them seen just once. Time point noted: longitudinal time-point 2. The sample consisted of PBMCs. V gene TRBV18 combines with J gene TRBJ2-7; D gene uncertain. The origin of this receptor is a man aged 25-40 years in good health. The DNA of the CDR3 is TGTGCCAGCTCACGGGAACAAGGTACCTTCTACGAGCAGTACTTC. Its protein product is CASSREQGTFYEQYF.